This T cell receptor beta chain appears in the sequencing data of a study of shared clonotypes between healthy human individuals. In the naive CD8 group, cells lacked CD45RO and were positively selected for CCR7, so terminally differentiated effector memory CD45RA+ cells were left out. Study conclusions and caveats: Genetic and exposure-history diversity was limited by the small donor number.

Methods used by the authors: Quality scores were absent from the junction-only immunoSEQ sequences, so filtering differed. Here immunoSEQ multiplex PCR was the method, and the copy in TCRdb shows in-frame clones only, minus some. The DNA gave D and trimming, while V, J and clone size come from that table. Seen here are some 2.1 million clones, roughly 95% observed once, and the top ten hold around 1.7%. This CDR3 has 16 residues. Germline loops: CDR1 MDHEN, CDR2 SYDVKM. V trimming: 6 bases; J trimming: 11 bases; junction bases outside the gene matches: 18. Regarding this clone: Its antigen is not known.

The sequencing sample was made of naive CD8+ T cells from PBMCs. The chain employs TRBV28 and TRBJ1-5, with 8 bases fitting TRBD1. The TCR originated in a man between 18 and 35 years old in good health. Some clones in this sample may be carry-over from other donors' samples. The CDR3 region has the DNA TGTGCCAGCAGCCACCGGCGGCCAGGGGGCAAGGTGGCCCAGCATTTT. Translating gives CASSHRRPGGKVAQHF.